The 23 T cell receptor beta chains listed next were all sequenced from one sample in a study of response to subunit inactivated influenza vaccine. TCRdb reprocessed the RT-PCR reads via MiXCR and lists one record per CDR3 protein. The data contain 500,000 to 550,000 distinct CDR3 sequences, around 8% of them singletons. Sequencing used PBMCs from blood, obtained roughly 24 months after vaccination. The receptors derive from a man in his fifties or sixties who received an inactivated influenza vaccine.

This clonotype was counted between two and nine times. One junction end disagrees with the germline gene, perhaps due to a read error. The DNA for the CDR3 is TGTGCCAGCAGGTTAGGACCCGAGGGTGGCGAGCAGTACTTC. Its protein product is CASRLGPEGGEQYF. The rearrangement uses TRBV12-3 or TRBV12-4 and TRBJ2-7; D is possibly TRBD2 (5 bases). The CDR3 spans 14 residues.

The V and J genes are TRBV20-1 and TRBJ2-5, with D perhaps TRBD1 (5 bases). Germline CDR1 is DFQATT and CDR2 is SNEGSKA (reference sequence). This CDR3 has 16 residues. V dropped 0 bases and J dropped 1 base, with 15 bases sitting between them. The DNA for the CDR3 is TGCAGTGCTAGAGATGAATGGCCCGACAGCCAAGAGACCCAGTACTTC. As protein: CSARDEWPDSQETQYF.

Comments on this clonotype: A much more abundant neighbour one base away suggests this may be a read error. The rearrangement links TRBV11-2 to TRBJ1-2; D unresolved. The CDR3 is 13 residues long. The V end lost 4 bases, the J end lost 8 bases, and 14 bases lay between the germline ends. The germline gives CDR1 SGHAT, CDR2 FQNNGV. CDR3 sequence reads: CASSCGGEGGYTF. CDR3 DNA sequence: TGTGCCAGCAGCTGTGGCGGGGAAGGGGGCTACACCTTC.

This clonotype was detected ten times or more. CDR3 nucleotide sequence: TGCGCCAGCAGTTCCACCGGGACTAGTACCTTCAATGAGCAGTTCTTC. Protein product: CASSSTGTSTFNEQFF. The chain couples TRBV5-1 to TRBJ2-1; 8 bases agree with TRBD2. V lost 5 bases and J lost 6; bases outside the gene matches: 13. Per the germline V gene, CDR1 is SGHRS and CDR2 is YFSETQ. The CDR3 spans 16 residues.

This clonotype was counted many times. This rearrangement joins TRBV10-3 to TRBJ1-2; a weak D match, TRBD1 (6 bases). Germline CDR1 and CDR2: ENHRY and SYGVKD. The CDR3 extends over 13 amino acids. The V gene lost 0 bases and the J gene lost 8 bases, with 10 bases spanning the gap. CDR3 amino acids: CAISESTGLGYTF. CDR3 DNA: TGTGCCATCAGTGAGTCTACAGGGCTAGGCTACACCTTC.

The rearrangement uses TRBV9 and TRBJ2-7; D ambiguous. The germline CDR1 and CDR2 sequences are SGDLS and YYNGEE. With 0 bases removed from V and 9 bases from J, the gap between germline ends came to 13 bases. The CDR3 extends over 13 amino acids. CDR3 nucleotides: TGTGCCAGCAGCGTAGAGTCGGGCCACCGGCAGTACTTC. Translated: CASSVESGHRQYF.

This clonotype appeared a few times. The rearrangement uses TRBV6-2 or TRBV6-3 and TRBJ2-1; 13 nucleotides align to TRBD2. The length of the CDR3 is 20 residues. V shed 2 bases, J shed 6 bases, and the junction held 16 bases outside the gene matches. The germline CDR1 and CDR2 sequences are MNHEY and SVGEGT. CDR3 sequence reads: CASSYPTSGRAIWASNEQFF. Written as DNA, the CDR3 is TGTGCCAGCAGTTACCCCACTAGCGGGAGGGCCATCTGGGCTTCCAATGAGCAGTTCTTC.

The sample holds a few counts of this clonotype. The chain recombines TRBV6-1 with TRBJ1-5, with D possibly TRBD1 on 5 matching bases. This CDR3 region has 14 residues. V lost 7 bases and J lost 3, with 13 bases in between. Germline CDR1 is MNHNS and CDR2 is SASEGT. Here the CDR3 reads CASNPAGFNQPQHF. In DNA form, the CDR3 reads TGTGCCAGCAACCCCGCAGGGTTCAATCAGCCCCAGCATTTT.

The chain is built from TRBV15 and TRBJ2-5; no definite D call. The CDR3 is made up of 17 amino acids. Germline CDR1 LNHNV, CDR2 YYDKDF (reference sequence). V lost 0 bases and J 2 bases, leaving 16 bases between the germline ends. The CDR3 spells CATSRDDPRIIQETQYF. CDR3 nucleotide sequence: TGTGCCACCAGCAGAGATGACCCCAGAATAATACAAGAGACCCAGTACTTC.

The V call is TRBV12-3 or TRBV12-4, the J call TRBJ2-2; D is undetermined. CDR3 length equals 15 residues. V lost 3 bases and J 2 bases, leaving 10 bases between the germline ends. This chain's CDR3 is CASSFPATNTGELFF. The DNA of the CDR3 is TGTGCCAGCAGTTTTCCGGCGACTAACACCGGGGAGCTGTTTTTT.

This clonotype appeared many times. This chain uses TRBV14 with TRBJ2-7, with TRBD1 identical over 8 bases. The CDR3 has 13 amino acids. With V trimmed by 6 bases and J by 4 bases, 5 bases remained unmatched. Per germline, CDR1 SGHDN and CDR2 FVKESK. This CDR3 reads CASRLTGGYEQYF. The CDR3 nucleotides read TGTGCCAGCAGGCTAACAGGGGGATACGAGCAGTACTTC.

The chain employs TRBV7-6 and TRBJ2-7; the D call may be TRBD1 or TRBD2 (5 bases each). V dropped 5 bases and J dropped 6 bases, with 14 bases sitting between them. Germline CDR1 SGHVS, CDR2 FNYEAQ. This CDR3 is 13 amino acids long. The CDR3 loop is CASSPLVGVEQYF. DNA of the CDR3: TGTGCCAGCAGCCCCCTTGTGGGGGTCGAGCAGTACTTC. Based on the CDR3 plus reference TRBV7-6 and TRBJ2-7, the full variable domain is GAGVSQSPRYKVTKRGQDVALRCDPISGHVSLYWYRQALGQGPEFLTYFNYEAQQDKSGLPNDRFSAERPEGSISTLTIQRTEQRDSAMYRCASSPLVGVEQYFGPGTRLTVT.

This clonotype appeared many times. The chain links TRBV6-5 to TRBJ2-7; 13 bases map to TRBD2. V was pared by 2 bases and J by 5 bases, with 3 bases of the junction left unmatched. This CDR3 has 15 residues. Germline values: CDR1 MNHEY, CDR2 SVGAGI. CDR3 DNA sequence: TGTGCCAGCAGTTACCTACTAGCGGGAGGGAACGAGCAGTACTTC. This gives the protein CASSYLLAGGNEQYF.

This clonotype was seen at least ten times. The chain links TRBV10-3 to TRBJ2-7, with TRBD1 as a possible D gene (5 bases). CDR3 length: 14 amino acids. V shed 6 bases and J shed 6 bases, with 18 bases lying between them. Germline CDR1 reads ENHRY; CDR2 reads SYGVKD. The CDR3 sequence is CAIRAQSRGGEQYF. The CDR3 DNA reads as TGTGCCATCAGGGCCCAATCTAGGGGTGGCGAGCAGTACTTC.

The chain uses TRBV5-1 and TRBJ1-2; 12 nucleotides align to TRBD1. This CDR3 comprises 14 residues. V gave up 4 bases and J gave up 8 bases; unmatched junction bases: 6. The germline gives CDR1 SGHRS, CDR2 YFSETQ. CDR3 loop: CASSPGTGGKGYTF. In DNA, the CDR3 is TGCGCCAGCAGCCCCGGGACAGGGGGCAAAGGCTACACCTTC.

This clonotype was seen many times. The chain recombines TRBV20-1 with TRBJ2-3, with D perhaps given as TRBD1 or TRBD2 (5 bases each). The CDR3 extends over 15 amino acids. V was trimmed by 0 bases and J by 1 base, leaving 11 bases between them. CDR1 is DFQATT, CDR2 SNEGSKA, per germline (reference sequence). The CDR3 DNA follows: TGCAGTGCTAGAGATCCGAGGGGCGGCACAGATACGCAGTATTTT. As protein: CSARDPRGGTDTQYF.

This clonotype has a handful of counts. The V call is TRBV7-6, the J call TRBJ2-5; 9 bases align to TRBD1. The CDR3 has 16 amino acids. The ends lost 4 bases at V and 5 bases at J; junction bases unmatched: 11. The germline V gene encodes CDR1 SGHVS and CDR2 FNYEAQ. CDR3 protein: CASSSSRDRARETQYF. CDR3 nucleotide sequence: TGTGCCAGCAGCTCAAGCCGGGACAGGGCTCGGGAGACCCAGTACTTC.

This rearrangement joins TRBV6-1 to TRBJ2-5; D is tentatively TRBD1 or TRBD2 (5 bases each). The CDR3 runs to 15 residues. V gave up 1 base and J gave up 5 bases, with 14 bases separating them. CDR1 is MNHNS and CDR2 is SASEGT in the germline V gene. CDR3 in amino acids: CASSEDGTHVETQYF. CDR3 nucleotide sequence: TGTGCCAGCAGTGAAGACGGGACCCATGTGGAGACCCAGTACTTC.

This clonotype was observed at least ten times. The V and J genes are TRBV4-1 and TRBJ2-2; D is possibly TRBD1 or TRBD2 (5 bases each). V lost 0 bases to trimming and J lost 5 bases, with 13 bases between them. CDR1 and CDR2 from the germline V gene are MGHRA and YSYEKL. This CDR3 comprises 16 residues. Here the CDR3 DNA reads TGCGCCAGCAGCCAAGAATCGGGGCTCCCGACCGGGGAGCTGTTTTTT. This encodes CASSQESGLPTGELFF.

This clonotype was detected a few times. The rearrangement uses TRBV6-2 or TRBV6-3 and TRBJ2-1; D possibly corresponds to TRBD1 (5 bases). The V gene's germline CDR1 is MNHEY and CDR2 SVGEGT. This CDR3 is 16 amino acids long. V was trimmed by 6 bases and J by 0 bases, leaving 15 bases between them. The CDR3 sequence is CASSPRGLISYNEQFF. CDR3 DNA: TGTGCCAGCAGCCCTAGGGGCCTAATCTCCTACAATGAGCAGTTCTTC.

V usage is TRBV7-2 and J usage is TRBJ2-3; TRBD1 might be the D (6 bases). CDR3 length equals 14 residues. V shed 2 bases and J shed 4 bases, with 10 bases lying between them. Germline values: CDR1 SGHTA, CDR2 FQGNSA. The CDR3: CASSLSRGADTQYF. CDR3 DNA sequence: TGTGCCAGCAGCTTATCCAGGGGCGCAGATACGCAGTATTTT.

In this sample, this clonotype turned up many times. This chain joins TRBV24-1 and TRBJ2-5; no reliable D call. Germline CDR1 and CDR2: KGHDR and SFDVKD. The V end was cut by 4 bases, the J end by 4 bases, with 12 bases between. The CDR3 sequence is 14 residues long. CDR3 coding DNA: TGTGCCACCAGTGAAGAGACATACGGAGAGACCCAGTACTTC. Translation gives CATSEETYGETQYF.

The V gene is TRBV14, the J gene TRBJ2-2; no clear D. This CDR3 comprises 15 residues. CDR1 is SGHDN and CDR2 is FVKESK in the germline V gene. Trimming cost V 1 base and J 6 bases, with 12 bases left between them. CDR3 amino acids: CASSQAGPSPGELFF. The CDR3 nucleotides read TGTGCCAGCAGCCAAGCCGGACCTTCGCCCGGGGAGCTGTTTTTT.